Each of the 5 T cell receptor beta chains below was sequenced from the same sample in a study of blood T cell repertoires in COVID-19. The table came from immunoSEQ multiplex PCR; TCRdb's copy has only in-frame clones and leaves some out. The data show 150,000 to 200,000 clones, more than 70% seen once. Source material: peripheral blood. The receptor set was obtained from a man between 40 and 49 years old with active or convalescent COVID-19.

V gene TRBV27 combines with J gene TRBJ2-3; no reliable D call. Germline values: CDR1 MNHEY, CDR2 SMNVEV (reference sequence). Trimming cost V 5 bases and J 3 bases, with 3 bases left between them. The CDR3 has 11 residues. CDR3 nucleotide sequence: TGTGCCAGCAGTCAGACAGATACGCAGTATTTT. Translating it yields CASSQTDTQYF.

This clone was detected only once. This chain joins TRBV11-3 and TRBJ1-6; D gene uncertain. This CDR3 spans 14 amino acids. V gave up 2 bases and J gave up 6 bases, with 8 bases separating them. CDR1 is SGHNT, CDR2 YENEEA, per germline. The CDR3 DNA is TGTGCCAGCAGCTTACGGGATACTAATTCACCCCTCCACTTT. Residues: CASSLRDTNSPLHF.

Turning to this clone: Other DNA sequences in this sample translate to the same CDR3. CDR3 loop: CASSPRRGNTEAFF. CDR3 in DNA: TGTGCCAGCTCACCAAGGAGGGGGAACACTGAAGCTTTCTTT. V is TRBV18 and J is TRBJ1-1; D may be TRBD1 (5 bases). The CDR3 loop spans 14 amino acids. V was cut by 2 bases and J by 1 base, with 8 bases left in between. Germline loops: CDR1 KGHSH, CDR2 LQKENI.

This clone was recorded a few times. Other nucleotide sequences in the sample specify the same CDR3. The gene calls are TRBV2 and TRBJ2-7; 10 positions agree with TRBD1. Trimming cost V 4 bases and J 7 bases; bases outside gene matches: 1. Germline V lookup: CDR1 SNHLY, CDR2 FYNNEI. The CDR3 contains 12 residues. The CDR3 sequence: CASSVDRGEQYF. The CDR3 region has the DNA TGTGCCAGCAGTGTGGACAGGGGGGAGCAGTACTTC. The entire variable domain, with the rest obtained from reference TRBV2 and TRBJ2-7, is as follows: EPEVTQTPSHQVTQMGQEVILRCVPISNHLYFYWYRQILGQKVEFLVSFYNNEISEKSEIFDDQFSVERPDGSNFTLKIRSTKLEDSAMYFCASSVDRGEQYFGPGTRLTVT.

The genes are TRBV5-4 and TRBJ2-3, with D possibly TRBD2 on 5 matching bases. Deletions cut 2 bases from V and 1 base from J, with 14 bases between. Germline CDR1 is SGHNT and CDR2 is YYREEE (reference sequence). The CDR3 is 16 residues long. CDR3 in amino acids: CASSLRSLAGTDTQYF. The CDR3 DNA reads TGTGCCAGCAGCTTAAGAAGTCTAGCAGGCACAGATACGCAGTATTTT.